What follows are 5 T cell receptor beta chains derived from one specimen sequenced in a study of control samples from healthy donors and cancer patients (dated by TCRdb to the early 2020s). Library prep was done by the immunoSEQ multiplex PCR assay. TCRdb carries this immuneACCESS record with in-frame sequences only. Its versions omit some clonotypes, under half of them owing to an unresolved V gene in the studies checked, with the rest unexplained. The sample table lists approximately 130,000 clones, around 87% of them with a count of one. About 12% of the sample goes to the ten largest clones. The sample consisted of blood. The receptor source for this set is a man younger than 40 in good health.

J is TRBJ1-3 and V is TRBV29-1; TRBD1 is a possible D gene (6 bases). The V end was cut by 1 base, the J end by 4 bases, with 14 bases between. Germline CDR1 reads SQVTM; CDR2 reads ANQGSEA. This CDR3 comprises 15 residues. CDR3 sequence: CSVEGGRGLGNTIYF. CDR3 nucleotides: TGCAGCGTTGAAGGGGGCAGGGGTCTCGGAAACACCATATATTTT.

This sequence joins TRBV11-3 and TRBJ1-6, with TRBD1 matching 7 bases. The trim removed 4 bases at V and 7 bases at J, leaving 7 bases unmatched. This CDR3 is 15 amino acids long. CDR1 SGHNT and CDR2 YENEEA come from the germline V gene. The DNA of the CDR3 is TGTGCCAGCAGCTCTATAGGGACAGTCAATTCACCCCTCCACTTT. This gives the protein CASSSIGTVNSPLHF.

This clone was seen more than once but under ten times. This chain uses TRBV10-3 with TRBJ1-1; D unclear. Germline CDR1 reads ENHRY; CDR2 reads SYGVKD. The CDR3 runs 14 residues. V dropped 3 bases and J dropped 5 bases, with 13 bases sitting between them. CDR3 DNA: TGTGCCATCAGTGACGAGGTCGCGGGAACTGAAGCTTTCTTT. Translated, it gives CAISDEVAGTEAFF.

V and J are TRBV5-6 and TRBJ2-7, with 7 bases lining up with TRBD1. The V gene's germline CDR1 is SGHDT and CDR2 YYEEEE. V lost 2 bases and J lost 0; bases outside the gene matches: 2. The CDR3 has 14 residues. CDR3: CASSLGTASYEQYF. The CDR3 nucleotides read TGTGCCAGCAGCTTAGGGACAGCCTCCTACGAGCAGTACTTC.

This sequence joins TRBV7-3 and TRBJ1-4; TRBD1 agrees at 7 bases. The CDR3 runs 16 residues. Losses at the gene ends were 0 bases for V and 4 bases for J; bases not matched to a gene: 5. Germline V lookup: CDR1 SGHTA, CDR2 FQGTGA. This CDR3 is CASSLTGTVINEKLFF. CDR3 nucleotides: TGTGCCAGCAGCTTAACAGGGACAGTCATTAATGAAAAACTGTTTTTT.